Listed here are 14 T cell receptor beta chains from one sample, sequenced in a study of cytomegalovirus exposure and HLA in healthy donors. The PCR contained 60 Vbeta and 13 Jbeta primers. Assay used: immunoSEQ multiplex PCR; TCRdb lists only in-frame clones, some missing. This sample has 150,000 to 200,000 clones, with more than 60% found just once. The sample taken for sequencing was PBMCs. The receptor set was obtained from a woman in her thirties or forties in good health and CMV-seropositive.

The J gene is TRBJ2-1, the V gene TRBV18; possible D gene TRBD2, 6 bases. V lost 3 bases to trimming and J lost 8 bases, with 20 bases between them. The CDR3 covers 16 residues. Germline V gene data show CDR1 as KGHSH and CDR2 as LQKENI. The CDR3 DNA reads TGTGCCAGCTCACCTCCGGGAGTAGCGAGGATAGATGAGCAGTTCTTC. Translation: CASSPPGVARIDEQFF.

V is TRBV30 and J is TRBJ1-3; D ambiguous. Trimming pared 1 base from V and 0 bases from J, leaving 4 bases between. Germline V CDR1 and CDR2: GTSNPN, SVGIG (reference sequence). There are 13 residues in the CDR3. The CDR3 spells CAWSGHSGNTIYF. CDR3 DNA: TGTGCCTGGAGTGGACACTCTGGAAACACCATATATTTT.

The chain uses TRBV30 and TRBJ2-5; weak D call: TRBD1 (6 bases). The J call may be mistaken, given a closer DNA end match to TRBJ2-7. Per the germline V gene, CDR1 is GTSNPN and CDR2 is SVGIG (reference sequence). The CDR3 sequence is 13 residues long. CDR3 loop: CAWRVIGGYEQYF. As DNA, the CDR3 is TGTGCCTGGAGAGTTATAGGGGGTTACGAGCAGTACTTC.

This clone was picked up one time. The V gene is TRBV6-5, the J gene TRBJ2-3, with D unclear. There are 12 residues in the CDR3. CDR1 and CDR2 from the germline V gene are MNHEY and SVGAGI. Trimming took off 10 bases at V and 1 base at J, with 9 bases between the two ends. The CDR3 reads CATSRGTDTQYF. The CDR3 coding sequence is TGTGCCACATCACGCGGCACAGATACGCAGTATTTT.

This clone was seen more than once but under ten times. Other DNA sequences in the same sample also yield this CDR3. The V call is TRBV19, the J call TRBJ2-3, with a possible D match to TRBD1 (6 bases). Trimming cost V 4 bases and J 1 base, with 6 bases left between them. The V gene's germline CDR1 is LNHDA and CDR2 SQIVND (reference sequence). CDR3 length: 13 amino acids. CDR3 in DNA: TGTGCCAGTAGTACAGGGGGCACAGATACGCAGTATTTT. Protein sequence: CASSTGGTDTQYF.

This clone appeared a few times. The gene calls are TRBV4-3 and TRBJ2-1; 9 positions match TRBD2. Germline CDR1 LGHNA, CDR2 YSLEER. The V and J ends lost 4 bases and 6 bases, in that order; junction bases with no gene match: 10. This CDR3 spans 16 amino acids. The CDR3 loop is CASSRRLAGSINEQFF. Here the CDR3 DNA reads TGCGCCAGCAGCCGGAGGCTAGCGGGAAGTATCAATGAGCAGTTCTTC.

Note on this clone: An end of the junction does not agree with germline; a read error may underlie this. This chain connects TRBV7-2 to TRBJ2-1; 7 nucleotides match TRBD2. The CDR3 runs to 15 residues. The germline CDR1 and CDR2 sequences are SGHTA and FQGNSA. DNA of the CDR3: TGTGCCAGCAGTTTAGCGGGCCCCTCCTACAATGAGCAGTTCTTC. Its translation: CASSLAGPSYNEQFF.

The CDR3 DNA is TGTGCCAGCAGTCCTACTTCCCCGGAGACCCAGTACTTC. Amino acid sequence: CASSPTSPETQYF. V usage is TRBV7-2 and J usage is TRBJ2-5; unclear D gene. V was trimmed by 6 bases and J by 5 bases, leaving 13 bases between them. The CDR3 contains 13 residues. Germline loops: CDR1 SGHTA, CDR2 FQGNSA. Looking up the rest from reference TRBV7-2 and TRBJ2-5 gives the full variable domain: GAGVSQSPSNKVTEKGKDVELRCDPISGHTALYWYRQSLGQGLEFLIYFQGNSAPDKSGLPSDRFSAERTGGSVSTLTIQRTQQEDSAVYLCASSPTSPETQYFGPGTRLLVL.

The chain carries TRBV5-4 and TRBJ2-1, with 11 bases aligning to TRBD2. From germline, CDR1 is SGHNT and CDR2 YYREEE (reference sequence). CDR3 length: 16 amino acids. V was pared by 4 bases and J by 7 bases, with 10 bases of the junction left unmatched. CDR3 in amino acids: CASSKNSGRGENEQFF. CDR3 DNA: TGTGCCAGCAGCAAGAATAGCGGGAGGGGGGAGAATGAGCAGTTCTTC.

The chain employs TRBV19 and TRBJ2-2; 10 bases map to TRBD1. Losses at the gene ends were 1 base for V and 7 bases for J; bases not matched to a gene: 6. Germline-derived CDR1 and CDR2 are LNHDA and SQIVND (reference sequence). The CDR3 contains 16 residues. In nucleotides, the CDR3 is TGTGCCAGTAGTATAGGAGACAGGGGGCGGTTCGGGGAGCTGTTTTTT. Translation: CASSIGDRGRFGELFF.

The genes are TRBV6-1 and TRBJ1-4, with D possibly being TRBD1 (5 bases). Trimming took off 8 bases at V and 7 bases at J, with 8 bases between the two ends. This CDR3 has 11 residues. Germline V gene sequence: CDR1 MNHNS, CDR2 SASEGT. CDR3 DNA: TGTGCCAGCTGGGGGGGTGAAAAACTGTTTTTT. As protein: CASWGGEKLFF.

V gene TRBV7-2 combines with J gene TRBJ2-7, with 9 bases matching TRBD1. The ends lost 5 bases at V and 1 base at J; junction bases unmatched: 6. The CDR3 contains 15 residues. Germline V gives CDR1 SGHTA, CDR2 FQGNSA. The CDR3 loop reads CASSLRQGGSYEQYF. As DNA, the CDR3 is TGTGCCAGCAGCCTGCGACAGGGGGGTTCCTACGAGCAGTACTTC.

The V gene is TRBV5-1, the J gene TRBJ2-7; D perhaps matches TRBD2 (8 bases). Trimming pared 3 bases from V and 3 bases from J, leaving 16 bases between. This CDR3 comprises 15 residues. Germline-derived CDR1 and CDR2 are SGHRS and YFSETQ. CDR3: CASSWVAGQIYEQYF. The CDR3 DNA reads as TGCGCCAGCAGCTGGGTAGCGGGACAGATCTACGAGCAGTACTTC.

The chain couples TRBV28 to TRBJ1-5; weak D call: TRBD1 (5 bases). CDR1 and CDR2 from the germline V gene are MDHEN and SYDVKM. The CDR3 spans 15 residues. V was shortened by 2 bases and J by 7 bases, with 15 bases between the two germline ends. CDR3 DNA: TGTGCCAGCAGTTTAGGGTGGAGGGGAGACCAGCCCCAGCATTTT. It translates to CASSLGWRGDQPQHF.